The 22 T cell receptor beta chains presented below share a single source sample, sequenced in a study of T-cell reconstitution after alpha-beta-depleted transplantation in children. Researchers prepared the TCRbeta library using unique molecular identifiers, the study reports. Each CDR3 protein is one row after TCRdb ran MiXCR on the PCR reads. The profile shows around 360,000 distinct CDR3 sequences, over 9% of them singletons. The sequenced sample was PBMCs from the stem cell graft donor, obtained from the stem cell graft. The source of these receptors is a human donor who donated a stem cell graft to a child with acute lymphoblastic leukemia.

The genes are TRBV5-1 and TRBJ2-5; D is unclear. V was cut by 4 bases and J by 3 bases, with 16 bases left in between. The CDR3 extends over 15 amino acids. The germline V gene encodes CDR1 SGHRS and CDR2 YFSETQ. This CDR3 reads CASSLSARYEETQYF. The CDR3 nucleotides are TGCGCCAGCAGCCTTTCCGCCAGATACGAAGAGACCCAGTACTTC.

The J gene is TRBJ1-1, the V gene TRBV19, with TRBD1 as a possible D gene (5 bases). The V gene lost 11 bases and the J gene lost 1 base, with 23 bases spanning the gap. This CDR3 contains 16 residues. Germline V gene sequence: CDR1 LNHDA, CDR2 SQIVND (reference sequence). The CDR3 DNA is TGTGCCCTTAGGGGCAGGGCGCAGTTTCCGAACACTGAAGCTTTCTTT. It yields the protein CALRGRAQFPNTEAFF.

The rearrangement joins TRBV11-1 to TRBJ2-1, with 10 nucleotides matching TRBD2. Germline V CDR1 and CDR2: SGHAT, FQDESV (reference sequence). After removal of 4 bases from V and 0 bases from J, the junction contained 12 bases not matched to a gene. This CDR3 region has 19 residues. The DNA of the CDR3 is TGTGCCAGCAGCTATCAACTAGGTCCTAGCGGGAGCTCCTACAATGAGCAGTTCTTC. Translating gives CASSYQLGPSGSSYNEQFF.

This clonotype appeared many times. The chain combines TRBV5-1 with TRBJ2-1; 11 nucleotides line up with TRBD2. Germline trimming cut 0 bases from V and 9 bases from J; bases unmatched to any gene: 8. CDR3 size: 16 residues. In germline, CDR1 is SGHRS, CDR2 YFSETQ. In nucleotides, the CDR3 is TGCGCCAGCAGCTTGGCTACGACTAGCGGGGCGGGTGAGCAGTTCTTC. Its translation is CASSLATTSGAGEQFF.

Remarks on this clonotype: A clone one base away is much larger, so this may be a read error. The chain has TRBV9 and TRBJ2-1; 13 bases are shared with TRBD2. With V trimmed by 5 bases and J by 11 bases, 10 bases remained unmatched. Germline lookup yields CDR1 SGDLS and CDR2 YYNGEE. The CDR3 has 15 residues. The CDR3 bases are TGTGCCAGCAGAACGGGACTAGCGGGACAGGGGAAGCAGTTCTTC. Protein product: CASRTGLAGQGKQFF.

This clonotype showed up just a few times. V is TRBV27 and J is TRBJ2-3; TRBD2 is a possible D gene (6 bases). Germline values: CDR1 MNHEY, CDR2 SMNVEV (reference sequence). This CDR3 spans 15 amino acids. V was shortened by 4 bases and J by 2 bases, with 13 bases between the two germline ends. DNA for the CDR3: TGTGCCAGCAGTTCGGTCCGGGAGTTCACAGATACGCAGTATTTT. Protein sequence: CASSSVREFTDTQYF.

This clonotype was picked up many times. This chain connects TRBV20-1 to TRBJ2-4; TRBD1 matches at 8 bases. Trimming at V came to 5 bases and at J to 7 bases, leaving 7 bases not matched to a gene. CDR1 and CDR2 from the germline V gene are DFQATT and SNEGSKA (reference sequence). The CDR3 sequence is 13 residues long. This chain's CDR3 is CSAPDRARNIQYF. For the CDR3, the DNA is TGCAGTGCTCCGGACAGGGCTAGGAACATTCAGTACTTC.

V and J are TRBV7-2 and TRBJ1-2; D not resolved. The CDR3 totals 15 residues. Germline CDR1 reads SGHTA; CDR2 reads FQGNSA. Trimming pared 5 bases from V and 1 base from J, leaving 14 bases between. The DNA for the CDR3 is TGTGCCAGCAGCCCGGCGCGCAGTTTTAACTATGGCTACACCTTC. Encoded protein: CASSPARSFNYGYTF.

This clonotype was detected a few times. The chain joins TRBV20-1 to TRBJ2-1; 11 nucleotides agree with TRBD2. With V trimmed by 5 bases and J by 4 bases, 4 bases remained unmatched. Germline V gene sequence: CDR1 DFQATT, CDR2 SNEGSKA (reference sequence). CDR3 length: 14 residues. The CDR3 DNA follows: TGCAGTGCTCTTAGCGGGAGGGGGTACAATGAGCAGTTCTTC. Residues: CSALSGRGYNEQFF.

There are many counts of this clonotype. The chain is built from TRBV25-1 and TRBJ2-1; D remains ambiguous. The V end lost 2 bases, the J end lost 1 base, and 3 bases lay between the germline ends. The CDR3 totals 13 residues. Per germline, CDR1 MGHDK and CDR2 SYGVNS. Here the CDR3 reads CASSELSYNEQFF. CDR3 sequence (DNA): TGTGCCAGCAGTGAACTGTCCTACAATGAGCAGTTCTTC. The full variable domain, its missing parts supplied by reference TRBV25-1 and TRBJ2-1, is EADIYQTPRYLVIGTGKKITLECSQTMGHDKMYWYQQDPGMELHLIHYSYGVNSTEKGDLSSESTVSRIRTEHFPLTLESARPSHTSQYLCASSELSYNEQFFGPGTRLTVL.

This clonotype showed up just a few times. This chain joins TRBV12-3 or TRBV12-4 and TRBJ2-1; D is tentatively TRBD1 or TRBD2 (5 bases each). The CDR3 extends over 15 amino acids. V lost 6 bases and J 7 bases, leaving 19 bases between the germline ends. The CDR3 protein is CASSTGTPLSNEQFF. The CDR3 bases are TGTGCCAGCAGCACCGGGACGCCCCTTTCAAATGAGCAGTTCTTC.

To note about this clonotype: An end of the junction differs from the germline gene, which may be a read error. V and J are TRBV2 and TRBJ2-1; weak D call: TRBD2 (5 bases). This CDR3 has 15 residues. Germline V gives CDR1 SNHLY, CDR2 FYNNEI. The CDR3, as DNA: TGTGCCAGCGAGGGCCCCCGAACCTACTACGATGAGCAGTTCTTC. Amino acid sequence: CASEGPRTYYDEQFF.

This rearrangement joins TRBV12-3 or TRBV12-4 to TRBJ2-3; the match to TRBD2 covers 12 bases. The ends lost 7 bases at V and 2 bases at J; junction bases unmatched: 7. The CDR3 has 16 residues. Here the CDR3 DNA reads TGTGCCAGCACCCAACTAGCGGGAGGATTCACAGATACGCAGTATTTT. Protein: CASTQLAGGFTDTQYF.

CDR3 DNA: TGCGCCAGCAGCCAAGAGGCCCGGGTCAGGGCTCATGAGCAGTTCTTC. Its protein is CASSQEARVRAHEQFF. J is TRBJ2-1 and V is TRBV4-1; TRBD1 is a possible D gene (5 bases). Germline values: CDR1 MGHRA, CDR2 YSYEKL. This CDR3 spans 16 amino acids. V lost 0 bases to trimming and J lost 8 bases, with 17 bases between them.

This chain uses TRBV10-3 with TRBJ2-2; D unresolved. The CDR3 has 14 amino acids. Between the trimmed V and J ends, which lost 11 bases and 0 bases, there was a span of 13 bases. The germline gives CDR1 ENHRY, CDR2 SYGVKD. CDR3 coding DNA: TGTGCCGTCACTGACACAGCGAACACCGGGGAGCTGTTTTTT. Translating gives CAVTDTANTGELFF.

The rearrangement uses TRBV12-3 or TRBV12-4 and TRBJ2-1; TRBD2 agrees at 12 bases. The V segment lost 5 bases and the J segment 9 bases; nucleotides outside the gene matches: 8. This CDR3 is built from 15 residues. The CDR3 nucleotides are TGTGCCAGCAGTCCTACTAGCGGGAGGAGAAGTGAGCAGTTCTTC. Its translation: CASSPTSGRRSEQFF.

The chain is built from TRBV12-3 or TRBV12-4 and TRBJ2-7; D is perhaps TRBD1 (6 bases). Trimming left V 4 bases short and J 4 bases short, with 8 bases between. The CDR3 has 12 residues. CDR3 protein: CASSWTVYEQYF. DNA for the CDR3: TGTGCCAGCAGTTGGACAGTTTACGAGCAGTACTTC.

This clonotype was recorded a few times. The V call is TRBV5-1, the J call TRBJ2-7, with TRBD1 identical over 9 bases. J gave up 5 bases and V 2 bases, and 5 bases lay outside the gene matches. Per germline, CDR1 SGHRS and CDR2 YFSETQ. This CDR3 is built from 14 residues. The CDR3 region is CASSFRDRVDEQYF. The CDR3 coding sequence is TGCGCCAGCAGCTTCCGGGACAGGGTCGACGAGCAGTACTTC.

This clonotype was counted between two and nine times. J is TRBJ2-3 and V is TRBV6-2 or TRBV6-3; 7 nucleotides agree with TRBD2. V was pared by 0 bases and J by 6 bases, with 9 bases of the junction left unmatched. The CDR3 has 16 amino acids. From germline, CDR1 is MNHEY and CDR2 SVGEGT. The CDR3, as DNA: TGTGCCAGCAGTTACTCACAGCGGGATCAGTCGGATACGCAGTATTTT. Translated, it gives CASSYSQRDQSDTQYF.

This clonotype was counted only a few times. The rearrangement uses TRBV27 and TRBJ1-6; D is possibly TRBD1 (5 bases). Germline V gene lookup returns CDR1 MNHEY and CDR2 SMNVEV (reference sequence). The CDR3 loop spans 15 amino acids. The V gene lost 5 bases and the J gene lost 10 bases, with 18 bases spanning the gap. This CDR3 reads CASSARQGVGSPLHF. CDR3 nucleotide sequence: TGTGCCAGCAGTGCCAGGCAGGGTGTAGGGTCACCCCTCCACTTT.

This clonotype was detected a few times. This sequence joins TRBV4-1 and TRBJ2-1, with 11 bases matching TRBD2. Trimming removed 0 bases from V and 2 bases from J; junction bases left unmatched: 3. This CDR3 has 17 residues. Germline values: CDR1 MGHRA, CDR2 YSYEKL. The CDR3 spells CASSQDQGLAAYNEQFF. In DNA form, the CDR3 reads TGCGCCAGCAGCCAAGATCAGGGACTAGCGGCCTACAATGAGCAGTTCTTC.

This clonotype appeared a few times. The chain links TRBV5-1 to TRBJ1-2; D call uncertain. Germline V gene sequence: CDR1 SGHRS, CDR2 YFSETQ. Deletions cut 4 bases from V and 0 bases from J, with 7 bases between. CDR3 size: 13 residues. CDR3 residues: CASSEVSNYGYTF. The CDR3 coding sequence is TGCGCCAGCAGCGAGGTCTCTAACTATGGCTACACCTTC.